Following are 19 T cell receptor beta chains from one sample sequenced in a study of CD8 T cells in Susac syndrome. Random-hexamer reverse transcription was applied to 0.5 to 1 ug RNA. TCRdb analysed the immunoSEQ multiplex PCR reads with MiXCR anew, one entry per CDR3 protein. The data contain fewer than 150,000 distinct CDR3 sequences, 85% to 95% of them seen just once; the ten biggest clones take up 0.15% to 0.2%. The source material was CD8+ T cells from PBMCs. All receptors derive from a human donor with Susac syndrome.

This chain links TRBV3-1 with TRBJ2-3; a possible D gene is TRBD2 (7 bases). There are 17 residues in the CDR3. Germline CDR1 is LGHDT and CDR2 is YNNKEL (reference sequence). V was pared by 3 bases and J by 3 bases, with 19 bases between. CDR3 protein: CASSHPDRPGGTDTQYF. The CDR3 DNA reads as TGTGCCAGCAGCCACCCTGACAGGCCCGGGGGGACAGATACGCAGTATTTT.

V gene TRBV5-1 combines with J gene TRBJ1-1; D may be TRBD1 (6 bases). V was cut by 9 bases and J by 1 base, with 13 bases left in between. This CDR3 is built from 13 residues. Germline CDR1 reads SGHRS; CDR2 reads YFSETQ. The CDR3 DNA is TGCGCCAAAAGCGGGGGCCGGAACACTGAAGCTTTCTTT. Amino acids: CAKSGGRNTEAFF.

V gene TRBV13 combines with J gene TRBJ2-1; D is unresolved. Per germline, CDR1 PRHDT and CDR2 FYEKMQ (reference sequence). This CDR3 comprises 11 residues. V shed 2 bases and J shed 8 bases, with 4 bases lying between them. CDR3 residues: CASSLTYEQFF. In DNA, the CDR3 is TGTGCCAGCAGCTTAACTTATGAGCAGTTCTTC.

J is TRBJ2-7 and V is TRBV20-1; TRBD1 agrees at 10 bases. The J segment lost 4 bases and the V segment lost 3 bases, leaving 6 bases of the junction unmatched. This CDR3 is 14 amino acids long. Germline CDR1 is DFQATT and CDR2 is SNEGSKA (reference sequence). CDR3 loop: CSARSDRGQYEQYF. CDR3 sequence (DNA): TGCAGTGCTAGGAGTGACAGGGGGCAATACGAGCAGTACTTC.

The CDR3: CASSLTQMNTEAFF. The DNA of the CDR3 is TGCGCCAGCAGCCTGACACAGATGAACACTGAAGCTTTCTTT. The chain has TRBV4-1 and TRBJ1-1, with D uncertain. CDR3 size: 14 residues. In germline, CDR1 is MGHRA, CDR2 YSYEKL. V was trimmed by 4 bases and J by 0 bases, leaving 9 bases between them.

CDR3 residues: CSAPPDWREGPYNEQFF. CDR3 DNA sequence: TGCAGTGCTCCCCCCGACTGGCGGGAGGGCCCCTACAATGAGCAGTTCTTC. The V call is TRBV20-1, the J call TRBJ2-1; TRBD2 matches at 9 bases. There are 17 residues in the CDR3. Losses at the gene ends were 5 bases for V and 2 bases for J; bases not matched to a gene: 13. Germline loops: CDR1 DFQATT, CDR2 SNEGSKA (reference sequence).

This chain joins TRBV2 and TRBJ2-7; D remains unclear. V dropped 1 base and J dropped 3 bases, with 4 bases sitting between them. This CDR3 spans 12 amino acids. CDR1 and CDR2 from the germline V gene are SNHLY and FYNNEI. The CDR3 loop is CASSEGIYEQYF. For the CDR3, the DNA is TGTGCCAGCAGTGAAGGGATCTACGAGCAGTACTTC.

The V and J genes are TRBV6-5 and TRBJ2-4; 7 positions agree with TRBD1. V dropped 6 bases and J dropped 7; count of bases not matched to a gene: 9. CDR1 and CDR2 (germline): MNHEY, SVGAGI. This CDR3 has 14 amino acids. Here the CDR3 reads CASSSPGQRNIQYF. CDR3 DNA: TGTGCCAGCAGCTCCCCGGGACAGAGGAACATTCAGTACTTC.

The V and J genes are TRBV12-3 or TRBV12-4 and TRBJ2-5; TRBD1 aligns across 7 bases. CDR3 length: 16 amino acids. The V and J ends lost 4 bases and 5 bases, in that order; junction bases with no gene match: 13. The CDR3, as DNA: TGTGCCAGCAGTTCCCTCGACAGGGATGGGCAGGAGACCCAGTACTTC. Amino acid sequence: CASSSLDRDGQETQYF.

The rearrangement links TRBV30 to TRBJ1-5; no definite D call. The V end was cut by 0 bases, the J end by 2 bases, with 2 bases between. The CDR3 contains 12 residues. Germline V gene data show CDR1 as GTSNPN and CDR2 as SVGIG (reference sequence). The CDR3 DNA is TGTGCCTGGAGTGTACGCAATCAGCCCCAGCATTTT. Protein sequence: CAWSVRNQPQHF.

The rearrangement links TRBV30 to TRBJ2-2, with D possibly matching TRBD2 (7 bases). The V gene lost 3 bases and the J gene lost 5 bases, with 10 bases spanning the gap. The CDR3 runs to 13 residues. Germline values: CDR1 GTSNPN, CDR2 SVGIG (reference sequence). This chain's CDR3 is CAWRGGGTGELFF. CDR3 bases: TGTGCCTGGAGAGGGGGGGGGACCGGGGAGCTGTTTTTT.

The gene calls are TRBV18 and TRBJ1-3; possibly TRBD1 for D (5 bases). Trimming cost V 6 bases and J 0 bases, with 15 bases left between them. Germline V lookup: CDR1 KGHSH, CDR2 LQKENI. The CDR3 has 16 residues. CDR3 sequence: CASSPPQDNSGNTIYF. The DNA for the CDR3 is TGTGCCAGCTCGCCCCCACAGGACAACTCTGGAAACACCATATATTTT.

The chain uses TRBV27 and TRBJ1-2; a weak D match, TRBD1 (6 bases). The CDR3 loop spans 14 amino acids. V lost 2 bases and J 7 bases, leaving 14 bases between the germline ends. Germline CDR1 and CDR2: MNHEY and SMNVEV (reference sequence). The CDR3 protein is CASSLGPGAGGYTF. For the CDR3, the DNA is TGTGCCAGCAGTTTAGGCCCGGGGGCGGGTGGCTACACCTTC.

The chain joins TRBV10-2 to TRBJ1-5; D call uncertain. V lost 6 bases, J lost 6 bases, and 12 bases lay in between. The germline CDR1 and CDR2 sequences are WSHSY and SAAADI. CDR3 length: 13 amino acids. The CDR3 loop reads CASSTSLGQPQHF. CDR3 in DNA: TGCGCCAGCAGCACCTCCCTTGGTCAGCCCCAGCATTTT.

The CDR3 reads CASSPQFSTDTQYF. The DNA of the CDR3 is TGTGCCAGCAGTCCCCAATTCAGCACAGATACGCAGTATTTT. The chain uses TRBV27 and TRBJ2-3, with unresolved D. Germline V gene data show CDR1 as MNHEY and CDR2 as SMNVEV (reference sequence). The CDR3 extends over 14 amino acids. Trimming left V 5 bases short and J 0 bases short, with 9 bases between.

This chain connects TRBV5-8 to TRBJ1-4; possible D gene TRBD1, 5 bases. Germline V gives CDR1 SGHTS, CDR2 YDEGEE. This CDR3 has 16 residues. V lost 2 bases to trimming and J lost 8 bases, with 19 bases between them. The CDR3 coding sequence is TGTGCCAGCAGCTTCCCCTTTCGGGCTTGGGGGGAAAAACTGTTTTTT. Translated, it gives CASSFPFRAWGEKLFF. Looking up the rest from reference TRBV5-8 and TRBJ1-4 gives the full variable domain: EAGVTQSPTHLIKTRGQQATLRCSPISGHTSVYWYQQALGLGLQFLLWYDEGEERNRGNFPPRFSGRQFPNYSSELNVNALELEDSALYLCASSFPFRAWGEKLFFGSGTQLSVL.

The chain's CDR3 is CASSFGPAEAYEQYF. In DNA, the CDR3 is TGTGCCAGCAGTTTTGGGCCCGCAGAAGCCTACGAGCAGTACTTC. The chain recombines TRBV12-3 or TRBV12-4 with TRBJ2-7; D remains ambiguous. The V end was cut by 3 bases, the J end by 2 bases, with 14 bases between. This CDR3 contains 15 residues.

This chain uses TRBV7-8 with TRBJ2-7; tentatively, D is TRBD2 (5 bases). V was cut by 2 bases and J by 6 bases, with 17 bases left in between. Per the germline V gene, CDR1 is SGHVS and CDR2 is FQNEAQ. The CDR3 contains 15 residues. As DNA, the CDR3 is TGTGCCAGCAGCTTAATACGGTCGGGATTCCGCGAGCAGTACTTC. Protein product: CASSLIRSGFREQYF.

This rearrangement joins TRBV9 to TRBJ2-7; no clear D. Trimming cost V 0 bases and J 5 bases, with 12 bases left between them. CDR1 and CDR2 (germline): SGDLS, YYNGEE. This CDR3 is 14 amino acids long. The CDR3 coding sequence is TGTGCCAGCAGCGTAGGCTCAGGATCCCACGAGCAGTACTTC. It encodes CASSVGSGSHEQYF.